This T cell receptor (beta chain) was documented in a study of post-analysis software for immune sequencing data. Study-level points and caveats: Five or six TRBV segments, TRBV5-6, TRBV5-1 and TRBV20-1 among them, were found more frequent in patients than controls.

A word on this clonotype: Its antigen remains unknown.

The TCR beta cDNA libraries contained unique molecular identifiers. TCRdb called the PCR reads again in MiXCR, with one record for every CDR3 protein. In the table there are under 900,000 distinct CDR3 sequences, 53% of which are singletons. CDR3 length: 13 residues. V lost 8 bases and J 4 bases, leaving 14 bases between the germline ends. Sequenced: blood. This receptor was obtained from a girl aged 5-17 years with multiple sclerosis. This chain links TRBV12-3 or TRBV12-4 with TRBJ1-1; weak D call: TRBD1 (6 bases). Written as DNA, the CDR3 is TGTGCCAGCGCCGGGCAGGGGACCACTGAAGCTTTCTTT. It encodes CASAGQGTTEAFF.